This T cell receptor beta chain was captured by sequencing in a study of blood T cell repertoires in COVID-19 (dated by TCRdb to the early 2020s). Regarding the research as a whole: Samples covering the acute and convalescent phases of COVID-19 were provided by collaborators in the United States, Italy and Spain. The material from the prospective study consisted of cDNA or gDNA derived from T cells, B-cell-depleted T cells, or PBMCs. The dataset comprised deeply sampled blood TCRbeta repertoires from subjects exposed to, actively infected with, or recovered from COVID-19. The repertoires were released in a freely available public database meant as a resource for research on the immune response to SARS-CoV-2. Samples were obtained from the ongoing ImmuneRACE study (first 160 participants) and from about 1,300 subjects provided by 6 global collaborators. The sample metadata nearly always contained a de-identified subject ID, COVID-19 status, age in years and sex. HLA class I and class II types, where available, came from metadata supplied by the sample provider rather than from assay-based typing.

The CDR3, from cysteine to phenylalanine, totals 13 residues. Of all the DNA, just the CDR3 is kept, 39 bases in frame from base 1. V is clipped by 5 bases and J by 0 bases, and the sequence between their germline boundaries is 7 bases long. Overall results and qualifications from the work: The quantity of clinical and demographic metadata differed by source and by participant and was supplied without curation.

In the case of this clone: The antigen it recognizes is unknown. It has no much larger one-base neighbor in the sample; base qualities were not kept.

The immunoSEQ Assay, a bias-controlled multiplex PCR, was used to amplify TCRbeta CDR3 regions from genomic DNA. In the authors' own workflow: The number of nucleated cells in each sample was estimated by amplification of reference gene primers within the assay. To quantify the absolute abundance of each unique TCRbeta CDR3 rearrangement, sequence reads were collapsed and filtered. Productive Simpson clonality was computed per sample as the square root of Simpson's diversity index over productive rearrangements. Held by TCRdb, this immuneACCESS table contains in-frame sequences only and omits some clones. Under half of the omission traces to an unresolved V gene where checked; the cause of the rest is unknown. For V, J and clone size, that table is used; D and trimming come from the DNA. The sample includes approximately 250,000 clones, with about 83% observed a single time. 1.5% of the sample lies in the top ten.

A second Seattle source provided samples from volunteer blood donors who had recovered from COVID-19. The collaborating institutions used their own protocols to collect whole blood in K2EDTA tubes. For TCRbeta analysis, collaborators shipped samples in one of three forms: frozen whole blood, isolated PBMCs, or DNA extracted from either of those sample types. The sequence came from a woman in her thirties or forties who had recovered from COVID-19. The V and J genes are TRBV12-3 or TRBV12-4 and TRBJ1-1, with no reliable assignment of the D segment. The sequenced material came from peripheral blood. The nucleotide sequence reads TGTGCCAGCAGTCCTCAGGTGAACACTGAAGCTTTCTTT. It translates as CASSPQVNTEAFF.